This is a list of T cell receptor beta chains from one sample in a study of T cell responses to AZD1222 COVID-19 vaccine. The table came from immunoSEQ multiplex PCR; TCRdb's copy has only in-frame clones and leaves some out. The sample holds about 190,000 clones, 85% to 95% seen once. This specimen was peripheral blood, taken on day 0 of AZD1222 vaccination. Receptor source: an adult in good health. Both conserved end residues are part of each CDR3. The order of the fields is V gene, J gene, D gene, CDR3 protein, CDR3 DNA. The D gene is left open where the match is weak.

TRBV5-4,TRBJ2-7,TRBD2,CASSLSGGYYEQYF,TGTGCCAGCAGCTTGAGCGGGGGGTACTACGAGCAGTACTTC
TRBV30,TRBJ1-2,.,CAWSVAGWGGYTF,TGTGCCTGGAGTGTGGCGGGTTGGGGTGGCTACACCTTC
TRBV12-5,TRBJ1-4,TRBD1,CASGLGGQEREKLFF,TGTGCTAGTGGTTTGGGGGGACAGGAGCGTGAAAAACTGTTTTTT
TRBV5-1,TRBJ2-5,TRBD2,CASSSGLAGGRETQYF,TGCGCCAGCAGCTCCGGACTAGCGGGGGGGCGGGAGACCCAGTACTTC
TRBV5-1,TRBJ1-1,.,CASSSSGSGTEAFF,TGCGCCAGCAGCTCCTCAGGGTCGGGGACTGAAGCTTTCTTT
TRBV6-5,TRBJ2-4,TRBD1,CASSWAPRGTDIQYF,TGTGCCAGCAGTTGGGCCCCCAGGGGGACGGACATTCAGTACTTC
TRBV7-3,TRBJ2-1,TRBD1,CASSVSGQGDNEQFF,TGTGCCAGCAGCGTCTCGGGACAGGGCGACAATGAGCAGTTCTTC
TRBV3-1/TRBV3-2,TRBJ2-2,.,CASSQGPAGELFF,TGTGCCAGCAGCCAGGGACCCGCCGGGGAGCTGTTTTTT
TRBV28,TRBJ2-5,.,CASSLLVPGQQETQYF,TGTGCCAGCAGTTTATTGGTCCCGGGCCAGCAAGAGACCCAGTACTTC
TRBV18,TRBJ2-5,TRBD1,CASSQDRGETQYF,TGTGCCAGCTCACAAGACAGGGGAGAGACCCAGTACTTC
TRBV12-1,TRBJ2-1,.,CASSFEGTSGDSYNEQFF,TGTGCCAGCAGCTTTGAAGGGACTAGCGGCGATTCCTACAATGAGCAGTTCTTC
TRBV4-1,TRBJ1-5,.,CASSNKVGGPDQPQHF,TGCGCCAGCAGCAATAAGGTCGGTGGGCCGGATCAGCCCCAGCATTTT
TRBV12-5,TRBJ1-5,.,CASGSSGGQPQHF,TGTGCTAGTGGTTCCTCGGGGGGCCAGCCCCAGCATTTT
TRBV7-9,TRBJ1-6,TRBD1,CASRLAPGRGENSPLHF,TGTGCCAGCAGGTTAGCCCCCGGCAGGGGGGAAAATTCACCCCTCCACTTT
TRBV11-3,TRBJ2-7,.,CASSYEELYEQYF,TGTGCCAGCAGCTACGAGGAACTCTACGAGCAGTACTTC
TRBV18,TRBJ2-5,.,CASSPFERQETQYF,TGTGCCAGCTCACCATTCGAGAGACAAGAGACCCAGTACTTC